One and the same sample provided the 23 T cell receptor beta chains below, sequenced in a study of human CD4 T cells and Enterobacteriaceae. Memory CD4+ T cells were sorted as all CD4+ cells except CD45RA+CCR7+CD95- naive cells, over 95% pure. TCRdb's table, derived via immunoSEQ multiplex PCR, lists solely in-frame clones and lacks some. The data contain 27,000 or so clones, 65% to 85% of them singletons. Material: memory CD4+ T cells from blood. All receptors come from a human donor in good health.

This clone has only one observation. CDR3 bases: TGCGCCAGCAGCTTGGACCTACACACAGATACGCAGTATTTT. It is translated as CASSLDLHTDTQYF. This chain links TRBV5-1 with TRBJ2-3; D gene uncertain. CDR3 size: 14 residues. Trimming left V 0 bases short and J 2 bases short, with 7 bases between. The V gene's germline CDR1 is SGHRS and CDR2 YFSETQ.

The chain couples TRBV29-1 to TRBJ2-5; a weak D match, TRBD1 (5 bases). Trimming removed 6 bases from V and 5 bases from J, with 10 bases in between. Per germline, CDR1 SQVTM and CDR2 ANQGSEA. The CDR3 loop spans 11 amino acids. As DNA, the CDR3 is TGCAGCGTGACACCAGGGGAGACCCAGTACTTC. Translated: CSVTPGETQYF.

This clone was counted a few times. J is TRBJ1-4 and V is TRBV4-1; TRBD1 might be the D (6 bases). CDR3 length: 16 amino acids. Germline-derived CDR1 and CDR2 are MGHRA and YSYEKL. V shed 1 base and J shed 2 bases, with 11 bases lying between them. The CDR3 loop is CASSQGSRGTNEKLFF. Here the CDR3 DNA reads TGCGCCAGCAGCCAAGGTTCCAGGGGTACTAATGAAAAACTGTTTTTT.

CDR3 nucleotide sequence: TGCAGCGTTCAAAGAAACAATGAGCAGTTCTTC. Its protein product is CSVQRNNEQFF. V usage is TRBV29-1 and J usage is TRBJ2-1; the D is unclear. Trimming cost V 5 bases and J 5 bases, with 7 bases left between them. This CDR3 spans 11 amino acids. Germline V gene lookup returns CDR1 SQVTM and CDR2 ANQGSEA.

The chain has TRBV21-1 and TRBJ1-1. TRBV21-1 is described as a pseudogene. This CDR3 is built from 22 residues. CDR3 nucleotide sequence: TGTGCCAGCAGCAAAGGGGTTAAGCACATTGTGGGTTTGCTATTACCGAACACTGAAGCTTTCTTT. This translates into CASSKGVKHIVGLLLPNTEAFF.

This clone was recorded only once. The CDR3 DNA reads as TGTGCCAGCAGTTTACGGAGGGGGCTGAACACAGATACGCAGTATTTT. Translation gives CASSLRRGLNTDTQYF. V usage is TRBV27 and J usage is TRBJ2-3; D may be TRBD1 (7 bases). From germline, CDR1 is MNHEY and CDR2 SMNVEV (reference sequence). The CDR3 length is 16 residues. Trimming removed 2 bases at V and 2 bases at J, with 14 bases between.

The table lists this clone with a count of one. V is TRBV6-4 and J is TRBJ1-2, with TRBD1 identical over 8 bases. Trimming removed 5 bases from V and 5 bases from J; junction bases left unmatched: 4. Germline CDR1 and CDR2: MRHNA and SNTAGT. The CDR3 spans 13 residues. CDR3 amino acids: CASSSGGYYGYTF. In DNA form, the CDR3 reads TGTGCCAGCAGTTCAGGGGGCTATTATGGCTACACCTTC.

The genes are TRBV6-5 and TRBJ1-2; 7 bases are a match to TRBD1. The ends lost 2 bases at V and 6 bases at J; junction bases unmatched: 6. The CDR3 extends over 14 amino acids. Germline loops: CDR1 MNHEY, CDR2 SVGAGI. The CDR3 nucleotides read TGTGCCAGCAGTTACGGGTCAGGGGGAAATGGCTACACCTTC. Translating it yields CASSYGSGGNGYTF.

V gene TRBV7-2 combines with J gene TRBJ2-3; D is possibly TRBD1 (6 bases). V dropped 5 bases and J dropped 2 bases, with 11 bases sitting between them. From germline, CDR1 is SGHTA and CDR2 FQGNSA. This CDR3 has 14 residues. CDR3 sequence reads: CASSPRTVTDTQYF. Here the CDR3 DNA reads TGTGCCAGCAGCCCAAGGACAGTCACAGATACGCAGTATTTT. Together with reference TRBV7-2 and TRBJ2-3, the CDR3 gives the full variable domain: GAGVSQSPSNKVTEKGKDVELRCDPISGHTALYWYRQSLGQGLEFLIYFQGNSAPDKSGLPSDRFSAERTGGSVSTLTIQRTQQEDSAVYLCASSPRTVTDTQYFGPGTRLTVL.

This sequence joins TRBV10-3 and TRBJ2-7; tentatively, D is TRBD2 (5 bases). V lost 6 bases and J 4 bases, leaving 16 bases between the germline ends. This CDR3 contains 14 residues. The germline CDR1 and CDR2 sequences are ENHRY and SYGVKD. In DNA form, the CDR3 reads TGTGCCATCAGAGGGTCGGCCCGGGAATACGAGCAGTACTTC. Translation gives CAIRGSAREYEQYF.

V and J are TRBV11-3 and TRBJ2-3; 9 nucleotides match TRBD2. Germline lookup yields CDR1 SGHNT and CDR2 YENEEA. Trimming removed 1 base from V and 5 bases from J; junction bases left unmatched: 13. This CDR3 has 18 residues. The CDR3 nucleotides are TGTGCCAGCAGCTTAGTTTGGAGGGCGGGGGGGCCTCAAGATACGCAGTATTTT. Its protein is CASSLVWRAGGPQDTQYF.

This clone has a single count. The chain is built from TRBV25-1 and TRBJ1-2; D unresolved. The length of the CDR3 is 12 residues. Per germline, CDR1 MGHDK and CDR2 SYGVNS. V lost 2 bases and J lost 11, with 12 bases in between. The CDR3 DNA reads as TGTGCCAGCAGTGAAAGTGGACTTTTGTACACCTTC. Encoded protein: CASSESGLLYTF.

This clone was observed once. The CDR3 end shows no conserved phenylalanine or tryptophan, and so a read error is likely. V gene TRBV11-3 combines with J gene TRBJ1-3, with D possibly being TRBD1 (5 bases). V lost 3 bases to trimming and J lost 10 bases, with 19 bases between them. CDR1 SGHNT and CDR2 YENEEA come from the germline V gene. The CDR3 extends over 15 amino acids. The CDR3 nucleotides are TGTGCCAGCAGCTTGCAGGGAGACATTTTGAGGACCATATATCTT. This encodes CASSLQGDILRTIYL.

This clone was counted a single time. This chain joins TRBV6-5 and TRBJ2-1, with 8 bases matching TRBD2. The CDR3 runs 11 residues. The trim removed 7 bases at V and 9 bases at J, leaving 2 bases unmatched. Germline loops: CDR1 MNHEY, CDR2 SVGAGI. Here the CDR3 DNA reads TGTGCCAGCACTCGGGGGGGTGAGCAGTTCTTC. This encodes CASTRGGEQFF.

The CDR3 is CASSRRPGTGISNYGYTF. The CDR3, as DNA: TGTGCCAGCAGTCGTCGTCCCGGGACAGGGATCAGTAACTATGGCTACACCTTC. V usage is TRBV2 and J usage is TRBJ1-2, with 9 bases that match TRBD1. With V trimmed by 5 bases and J by 1 base, 14 bases remained unmatched. Per germline, CDR1 SNHLY and CDR2 FYNNEI. This CDR3 spans 18 amino acids.

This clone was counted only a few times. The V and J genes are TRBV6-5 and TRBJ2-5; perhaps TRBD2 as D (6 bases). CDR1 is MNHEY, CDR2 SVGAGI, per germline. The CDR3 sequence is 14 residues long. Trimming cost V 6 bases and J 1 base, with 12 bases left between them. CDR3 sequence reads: CASRPGLTQETQYF. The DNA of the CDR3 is TGTGCCAGCAGGCCGGGACTTACCCAAGAGACCCAGTACTTC.

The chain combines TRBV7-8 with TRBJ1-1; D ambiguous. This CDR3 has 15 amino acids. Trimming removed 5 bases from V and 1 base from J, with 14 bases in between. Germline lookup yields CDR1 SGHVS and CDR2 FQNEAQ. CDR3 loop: CASSRVGSGNTEAFF. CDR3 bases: TGTGCCAGCAGCCGCGTCGGGTCGGGGAACACTGAAGCTTTCTTT.

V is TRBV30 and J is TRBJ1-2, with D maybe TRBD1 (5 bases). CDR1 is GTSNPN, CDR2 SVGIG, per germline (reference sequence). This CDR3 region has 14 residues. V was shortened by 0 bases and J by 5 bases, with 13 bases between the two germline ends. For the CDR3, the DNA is TGTGCCTGGAGTGTACCTGGGGGAAGGTATGGCTACACCTTC. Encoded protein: CAWSVPGGRYGYTF.

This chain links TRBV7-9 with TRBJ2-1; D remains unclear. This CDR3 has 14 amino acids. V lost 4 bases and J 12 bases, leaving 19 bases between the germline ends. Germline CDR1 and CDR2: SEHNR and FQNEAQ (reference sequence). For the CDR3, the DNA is TGTGCCAGCAGCTCCGCTTTAGTGGCGGCTGTGCAGTTCTTC. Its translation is CASSSALVAAVQFF.

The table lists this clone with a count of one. The CDR3 region is CASSPEGGRTEAFF. The CDR3 bases are TGTGCCAGCAGCCCCGAGGGGGGGCGGACTGAAGCTTTCTTT. This rearrangement joins TRBV7-3 to TRBJ1-1; tentatively, D is TRBD1 (6 bases). The germline CDR1 and CDR2 sequences are SGHTA and FQGTGA. This CDR3 spans 14 amino acids. V was pared by 5 bases and J by 5 bases, with 15 bases between.

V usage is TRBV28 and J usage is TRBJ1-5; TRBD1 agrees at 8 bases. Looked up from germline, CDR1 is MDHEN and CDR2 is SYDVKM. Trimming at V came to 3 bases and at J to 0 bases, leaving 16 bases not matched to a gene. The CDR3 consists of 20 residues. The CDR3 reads CASSFGGDRLGIYSNQPQHF. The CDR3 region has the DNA TGTGCCAGCAGTTTTGGAGGGGACAGGCTTGGGATTTATAGCAATCAGCCCCAGCATTTT.

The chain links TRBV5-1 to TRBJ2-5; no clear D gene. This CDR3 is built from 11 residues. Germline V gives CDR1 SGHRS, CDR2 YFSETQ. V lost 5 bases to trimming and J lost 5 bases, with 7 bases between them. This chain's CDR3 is CASRSAETQYF. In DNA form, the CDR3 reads TGCGCCAGCAGATCCGCGGAGACCCAGTACTTC.

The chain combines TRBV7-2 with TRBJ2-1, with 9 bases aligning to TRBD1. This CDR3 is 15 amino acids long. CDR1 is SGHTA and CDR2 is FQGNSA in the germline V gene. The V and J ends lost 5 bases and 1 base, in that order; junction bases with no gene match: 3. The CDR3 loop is CASSTGTGSYNEQFF. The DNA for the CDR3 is TGTGCCAGCAGCACCGGGACAGGGTCCTACAATGAGCAGTTCTTC.